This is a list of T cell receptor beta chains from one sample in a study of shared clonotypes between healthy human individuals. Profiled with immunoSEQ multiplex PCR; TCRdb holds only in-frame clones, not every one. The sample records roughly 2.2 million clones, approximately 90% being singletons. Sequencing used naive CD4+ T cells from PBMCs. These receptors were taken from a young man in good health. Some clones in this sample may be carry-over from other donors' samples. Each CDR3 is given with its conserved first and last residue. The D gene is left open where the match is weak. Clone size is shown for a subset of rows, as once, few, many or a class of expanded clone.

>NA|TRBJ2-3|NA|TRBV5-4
TGTGCCAGCAGCTTGGTTACCTACACAGATACGCAGTATTTT
CASSLVTYTDTQYF
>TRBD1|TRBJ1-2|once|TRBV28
TGTGCCAGCAGTTTACGGACAGGCGGTGGCTACACCTTC
CASSLRTGGGYTF
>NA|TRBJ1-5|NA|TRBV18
TGTGCCAGCTCACCGGCACAGGCCAACAATCAGCCCCAGCATTTT
CASSPAQANNQPQHF
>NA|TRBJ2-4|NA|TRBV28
TGTGCCAGCAGTAGAACAGGGGCCAAAAACATTCAGTACTTC
CASSRTGAKNIQYF
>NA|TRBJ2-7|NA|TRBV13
TGTGCCAGCAGTTACCGCCTGACCACGCGGGGAGAGCAGTACTTC
CASSYRLTTRGEQYF
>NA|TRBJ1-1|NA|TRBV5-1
TGCGCCAGCAGCTTGGGGGTCGGGGACACTGAAGCTTTCTTT
CASSLGVGDTEAFF
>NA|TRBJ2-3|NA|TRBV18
TGTGCCAGCTCCCCCCTGTCGTCCGGAGGGCTAGATACGCAGTATTTT
CASSPLSSGGLDTQYF
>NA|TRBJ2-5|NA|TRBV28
TGTGCCAGCAGCTCAAGAGAGACCCAGTACTTC
CASSSRETQYF
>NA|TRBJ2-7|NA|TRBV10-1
TGCGCCAGCAGTGAGTCGAATCGGGCACGCGAGCAGTACTTC
CASSESNRAREQYF
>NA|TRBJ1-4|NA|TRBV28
TGTGCCAGCAGTTTGGTGGGGGCCCCAACTAATGAAAAACTGTTTTTT
CASSLVGAPTNEKLFF
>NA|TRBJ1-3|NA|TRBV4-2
TGTGCCAGCAGCCAAGAGGGGAACACCATATATTTT
CASSQEGNTIYF
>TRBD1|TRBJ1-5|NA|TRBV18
TGTGCCAGCTCACCGCTACAGGGGGGTCAGCCCCAGCATTTT
CASSPLQGGQPQHF
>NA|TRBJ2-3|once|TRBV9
TGTGCCAGCAGCGTAGTTGGAGCTTCAGATACGCAGTATTTT
CASSVVGASDTQYF
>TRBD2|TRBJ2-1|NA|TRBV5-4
TGTGCCAGCAGCCCGGGACTAGCGGGAGGAAATGAGCAGTTCTTC
CASSPGLAGGNEQFF
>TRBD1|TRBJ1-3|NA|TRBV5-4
TGTGCCAGCAGCTTGGGACAGGGGGCCCCTGGAAACACCATATATTTT
CASSLGQGAPGNTIYF
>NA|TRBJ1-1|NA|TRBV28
TGTGCCAGCAGTTTAGGCCCCGGTGGAGGGAACACTGAAGCTTTCTTT
CASSLGPGGGNTEAFF
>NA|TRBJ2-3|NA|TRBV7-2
TGTGCCAGCAGCTTAGGCCCAGGCACAGATACGCAGTATTTT
CASSLGPGTDTQYF
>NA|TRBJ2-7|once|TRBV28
TGTGCCAGCAGTCGCCCTGACACCCTAGCTAAGCAGTACTTC
CASSRPDTLAKQYF
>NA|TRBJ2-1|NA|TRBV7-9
TGTGCCAGCAGCCCGGACTACAATGAGCAGTTCTTC
CASSPDYNEQFF
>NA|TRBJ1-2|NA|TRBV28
TGTGCCAGCAGTTTATGGACAGGAATCTATGGCTACACCTTC
CASSLWTGIYGYTF
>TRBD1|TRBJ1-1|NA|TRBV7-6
TGTGCCAGCAGCAATACAGCCGGGACAGGGAACACTGAAGCTTTCTTT
CASSNTAGTGNTEAFF
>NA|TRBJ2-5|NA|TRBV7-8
TGTGCCAGCAGCTTGGGTCAAGAGACCCAGTACTTC
CASSLGQETQYF
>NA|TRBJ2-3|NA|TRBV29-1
TGCAGCGTTGATACCGGGGAATTAGGTACAGATACGCAGTATTTT
CSVDTGELGTDTQYF
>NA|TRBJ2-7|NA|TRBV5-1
TGCGCCAGCAGCCCTGGACCGGCCTCCTACGAGCAGTACTTC
CASSPGPASYEQYF
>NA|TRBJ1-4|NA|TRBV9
TGTGCCAGCAGCCAGTCGGTAGGCGGAACTAATGAAAAACTGTTTTTT
CASSQSVGGTNEKLFF
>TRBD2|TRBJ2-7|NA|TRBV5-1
TGCGCCAGCAGGGGGGAGGGAGACGAGCAGTACTTC
CASRGEGDEQYF
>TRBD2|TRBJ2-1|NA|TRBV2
TGTGCCAGCAGTGCTAAGCGGGAGTTGAATGAGCAGTTCTTC
CASSAKRELNEQFF
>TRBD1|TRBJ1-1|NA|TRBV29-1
TGCAGCGTCGGGACAGTTTCGGCTGAAGCTTTCTTT
CSVGTVSAEAFF